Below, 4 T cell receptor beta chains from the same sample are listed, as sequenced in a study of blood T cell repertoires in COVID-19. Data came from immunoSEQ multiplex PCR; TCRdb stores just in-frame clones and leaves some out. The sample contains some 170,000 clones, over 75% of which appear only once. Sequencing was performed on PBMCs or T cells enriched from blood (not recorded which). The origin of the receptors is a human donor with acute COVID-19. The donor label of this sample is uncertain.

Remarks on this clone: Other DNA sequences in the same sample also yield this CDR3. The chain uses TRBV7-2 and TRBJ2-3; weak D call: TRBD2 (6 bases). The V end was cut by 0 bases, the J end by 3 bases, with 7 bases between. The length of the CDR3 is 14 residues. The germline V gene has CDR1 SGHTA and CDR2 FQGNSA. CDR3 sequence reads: CASSLAGGTDTQYF. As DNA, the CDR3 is TGTGCCAGCAGCTTAGCGGGGGGTACAGATACGCAGTATTTT. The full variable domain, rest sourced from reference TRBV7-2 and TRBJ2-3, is GAGVSQSPSNKVTEKGKDVELRCDPISGHTALYWYRQSLGQGLEFLIYFQGNSAPDKSGLPSDRFSAERTGGSVSTLTIQRTQQEDSAVYLCASSLAGGTDTQYFGPGTRLTVL.

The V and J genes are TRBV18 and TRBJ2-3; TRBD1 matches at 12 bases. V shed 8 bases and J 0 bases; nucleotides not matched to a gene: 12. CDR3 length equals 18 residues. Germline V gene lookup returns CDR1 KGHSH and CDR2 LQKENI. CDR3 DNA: TGTGCCAGCCAGGCCGGGACAGGGGGCTCTAGAAGCACAGATACGCAGTATTTT. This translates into CASQAGTGGSRSTDTQYF.

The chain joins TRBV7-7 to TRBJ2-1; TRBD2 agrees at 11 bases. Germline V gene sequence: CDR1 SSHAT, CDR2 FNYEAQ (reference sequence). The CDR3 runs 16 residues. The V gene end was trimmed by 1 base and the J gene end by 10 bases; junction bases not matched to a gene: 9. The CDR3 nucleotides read TGTGCCAGCAGCTTAGGCGCTAGCGGGGGGCTCCAGGAGCAGTTCTTC. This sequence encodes CASSLGASGGLQEQFF.

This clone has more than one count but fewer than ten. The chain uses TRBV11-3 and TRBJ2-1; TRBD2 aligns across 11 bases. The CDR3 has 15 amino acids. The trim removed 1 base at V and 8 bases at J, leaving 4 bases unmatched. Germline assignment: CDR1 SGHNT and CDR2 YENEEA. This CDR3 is CASSLGTSGSDEQFF. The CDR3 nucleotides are TGTGCCAGCAGCTTAGGGACTAGCGGGTCTGATGAGCAGTTCTTC. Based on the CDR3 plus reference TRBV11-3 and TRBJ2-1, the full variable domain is EAGVVQSPRYKIIEKKQPVAFWCNPISGHNTLYWYLQNLGQGPELLIRYENEEAVDDSQLPKDRFSAERLKGVDSTLKIQPAELGDSAVYLCASSLGTSGSDEQFFGPGTRLTVL.